Given below is one TCR beta chain in context. What it binds is unknown. This record belongs to a study of shared clonotypes between healthy human individuals. Study details: Three plates each covered CD4 naive and memory; CD8 naive two, CD8 memory one.

Study-wide points: Sharing across four donors was highest in naive CD4 (around 5%) and lowest in memory CD8 (approximately 0.4%).

Clones were sequenced by immunoSEQ multiplex PCR, and TCRdb holds only the in-frame ones, with some missing. The data show some 2.1 million clones, about 95% seen once. J was trimmed by 10 bases and V by 4 bases; bases with no gene match: 15. From germline, CDR1 is SGHRS and CDR2 YFSETQ. This CDR3 has 16 amino acids. CD45RO negativity and positive selection for CCR7 defined naive CD8 cells, a population that excluded terminally differentiated effector memory CD45RA+ cells. Those who donated, Caucasian adults without exception, all lived in Nashville, Tennessee. This TCR derives from a man aged 18 to 35 in good health. The material sequenced was naive CD8+ T cells sorted from blood. V gene TRBV5-1 combines with J gene TRBJ2-5; TRBD2 aligns across 11 bases. The CDR3 spells CASSGGTSGSLGSQYF. The CDR3 coding sequence is TGCGCCAGCAGCGGCGGGACTAGCGGTTCACTGGGGAGCCAGTACTTC.